One sample yielded the 22 T cell receptor beta chains listed below, sequenced in a study of T cells after yellow fever vaccination. TCRdb ran MiXCR on the 5' RACE reads and lists one entry per CDR3 protein. The sample carries about 320,000 distinct CDR3 sequences, roughly an eighth recorded once. The material sequenced was CD4+ T cells sorted from PBMCs, taken 15 days after the yellow fever booster vaccination. All receptors come from a man aged 18 to 29 who received the YFV17D yellow fever vaccine.

V gene TRBV10-3 combines with J gene TRBJ1-4; 8 nucleotides match TRBD1. The CDR3 covers 15 residues. After removal of 6 bases from V and 8 bases from J, the junction contained 11 bases not matched to a gene. CDR1 and CDR2 (germline): ENHRY, SYGVKD. CDR3: CAISSQGAGEEKLFF. CDR3 coding DNA: TGTGCCATCAGCTCCCAGGGGGCAGGAGAAGAAAAACTGTTTTTT.

V usage is TRBV6-2 or TRBV6-3 and J usage is TRBJ1-1; TRBD1 matches at 7 bases. Germline CDR1 MNHEY, CDR2 SVGEGT. V dropped 0 bases and J dropped 8; count of bases not matched to a gene: 6. The CDR3 consists of 14 residues. CDR3 DNA sequence: TGTGCCAGCAGTTACTCGGACAGGAGAGCCGAAGCTTTCTTT. Translation: CASSYSDRRAEAFF.

J is TRBJ2-3 and V is TRBV30; D is unclear. Germline assignment: CDR1 GTSNPN and CDR2 SVGIG (reference sequence). The CDR3 consists of 13 residues. The V end was cut by 0 bases, the J end by 8 bases, with 12 bases between. The CDR3 spells CAWSVGFPGTQYF. Here the CDR3 DNA reads TGTGCCTGGAGTGTAGGGTTTCCGGGTACGCAGTATTTT.

This clonotype came up a few times. The chain employs TRBV28 and TRBJ2-1; D is possibly TRBD1 (7 bases). The CDR3 consists of 13 residues. Trimming took off 5 bases at V and 6 bases at J, with 11 bases between the two ends. Germline-derived CDR1 and CDR2 are MDHEN and SYDVKM. The CDR3 DNA reads TGTGCCAGCAGTATTCAGGGGGGCAATGAGCAGTTCTTC. The encoded protein is CASSIQGGNEQFF.

This clonotype was detected only a few times. The chain employs TRBV19 and TRBJ1-1, with D possibly being TRBD1 (5 bases). The CDR3 totals 10 residues. V gave up 9 bases and J gave up 9 bases, with 11 bases separating them. The germline V gene has CDR1 LNHDA and CDR2 SQIVND (reference sequence). CDR3 nucleotides: TGTGCCAGGGGGCGCCGTCAAGCTTTCTTT. This codes for CARGRRQAFF. Full variable domain (outside the CDR3, taken from reference TRBV19 and TRBJ1-1): DGGITQSPKYLFRKEGQNVTLSCEQNLNHDAMYWYRQDPGQGLRLIYYSQIVNDFQKGDIAEGYSVSREKKESFPLTVTSAQKNPTAFYLCARGRRQAFFGQGTRLTVV.

The sample holds a few counts of this clonotype. This chain connects TRBV15 to TRBJ1-2; a weak D match, TRBD1 (5 bases). V lost 1 base, J lost 6 bases, and 9 bases lay in between. The length of the CDR3 is 13 residues. Germline V gene sequence: CDR1 LNHNV, CDR2 YYDKDF (reference sequence). This CDR3 is CATSRGTPDGYTF. CDR3 DNA: TGTGCCACCAGCAGAGGGACACCCGATGGCTACACCTTC.

Only a few counts were recorded for this clonotype. The rearrangement joins TRBV27 to TRBJ2-7; no reliable D call. V was shortened by 2 bases and J by 3 bases, with 5 bases between the two germline ends. The germline V gene encodes CDR1 MNHEY and CDR2 SMNVEV (reference sequence). The CDR3 is 12 residues long. The CDR3 DNA sequence: TGTGCCAGCAGTTTAGGTTACTACGAGCAGTACGTC. Amino acid sequence: CASSLGYYEQYV.

The rearrangement joins TRBV5-6 to TRBJ2-3, with D unclear. The CDR3 has 14 residues. The V and J ends lost 0 bases and 2 bases respectively, with 7 bases between them. Germline values: CDR1 SGHDT, CDR2 YYEEEE. CDR3 region: CASSLVGNTDTQYF. The CDR3 region has the DNA TGTGCCAGCAGCTTGGTGGGCAACACAGATACGCAGTATTTT.

This rearrangement joins TRBV2 to TRBJ2-5; D may match TRBD1 or TRBD2 (5 bases each). CDR1 is SNHLY, CDR2 FYNNEI, per germline. V dropped 8 bases and J dropped 6 bases, with 13 bases sitting between them. The CDR3 extends over 12 amino acids. CDR3 loop: CASGDLQQTQYF. In DNA form, the CDR3 reads TGTGCCAGCGGGGACCTTCAGCAGACCCAGTACTTC. Filled out from reference TRBV2 and TRBJ2-5, the complete variable domain reads EPEVTQTPSHQVTQMGQEVILRCVPISNHLYFYWYRQILGQKVEFLVSFYNNEISEKSEIFDDQFSVERPDGSNFTLKIRSTKLEDSAMYFCASGDLQQTQYFGPGTRLLVL.

The chain is built from TRBV5-6 and TRBJ1-4, with 9 positions matching TRBD1. CDR1 and CDR2 (germline): SGHDT, YYEEEE. This CDR3 has 19 residues. V shed 1 base and J 2 bases; nucleotides not matched to a gene: 12. CDR3 protein: CASSLQGQGLFGTNEKLFF. The CDR3 nucleotides are TGTGCCAGCAGCTTGCAAGGACAGGGGCTCTTCGGCACTAATGAAAAACTGTTTTTT.

The CDR3: CASSQGLRRQGAWYGYTF. CDR3 bases: TGTGCCAGCAGCCAAGGACTTAGAAGACAGGGGGCGTGGTATGGCTACACCTTC. This chain joins TRBV3-1 and TRBJ1-2; 10 positions agree with TRBD1. Germline V gene lookup returns CDR1 LGHDT and CDR2 YNNKEL (reference sequence). V lost 1 base to trimming and J lost 5 bases; unmatched junction nucleotides: 13. The CDR3 runs 18 residues.

This chain joins TRBV3-1 and TRBJ2-3, with 9 nucleotides matching TRBD2. CDR1 and CDR2 from the germline V gene are LGHDT and YNNKEL (reference sequence). The V segment lost 2 bases and the J segment 9 bases; nucleotides outside the gene matches: 9. The CDR3 has 15 amino acids. CDR3 sequence (DNA): TGTGCCAGCAGCCAATGGACTAGCGAGGCTCAAACGCAGTATTTT. Translating gives CASSQWTSEAQTQYF.

There are many counts of this clonotype. The chain has TRBV5-1 and TRBJ1-2; D possibly corresponds to TRBD1 (6 bases). The V end lost 0 bases, the J end lost 2 bases, and 8 bases lay between the germline ends. The CDR3 extends over 14 amino acids. Germline V lookup: CDR1 SGHRS, CDR2 YFSETQ. The CDR3 DNA reads as TGCGCCAGCAGCTTGGATGACAGGAACTATGGCTACACCTTC. Its translation: CASSLDDRNYGYTF.

V gene TRBV5-1 combines with J gene TRBJ1-2; weak D call: TRBD1 (5 bases). CDR3 length: 16 amino acids. Germline V CDR1 and CDR2: SGHRS, YFSETQ. The V gene lost 4 bases and the J gene lost 2 bases, with 18 bases spanning the gap. In DNA form, the CDR3 reads TGCGCCAGCAGCACCACATGGCCAGGGAGGAACTATGGCTACACCTTC. It specifies CASSTTWPGRNYGYTF. The whole variable domain, remainder taken from reference TRBV5-1 and TRBJ1-2, is KAGVTQTPRYLIKTRGQQVTLSCSPISGHRSVSWYQQTPGQGLQFLFEYFSETQRNKGNFPGRFSGRQFSNSRSEMNVSTLELGDSALYLCASSTTWPGRNYGYTFGSGTRLTVV.

A few counts support this clonotype. The V and J genes are TRBV7-2 and TRBJ2-3, with D perhaps matching TRBD1 (6 bases). This CDR3 has 15 residues. Per germline, CDR1 SGHTA and CDR2 FQGNSA. V gave up 3 bases and J gave up 6 bases, with 16 bases separating them. In DNA, the CDR3 is TGTGCCAGCAGCTTGATTCAGGGGATGGAGGATACGCAGTATTTT. It specifies CASSLIQGMEDTQYF.

This clonotype was seen a few times. This chain uses TRBV12-3 or TRBV12-4 with TRBJ2-6, with D possibly being TRBD1 (5 bases). V lost 6 bases to trimming and J lost 13 bases, with 13 bases between them. This CDR3 has 12 residues. The CDR3 nucleotides read TGTGCCAGCAGAACGACAGAGTTTGTCCTGACTTTC. Translation gives CASRTTEFVLTF.

This rearrangement joins TRBV2 to TRBJ2-6; maybe TRBD1 (6 bases). Germline lookup yields CDR1 SNHLY and CDR2 FYNNEI. The V gene lost 6 bases and the J gene lost 1 base, with 13 bases spanning the gap. The CDR3 extends over 16 amino acids. DNA for the CDR3: TGTGCCAGCAGAGAGGGGGTTCGTTCTGGGGCCAACGTCCTGACTTTC. It specifies CASREGVRSGANVLTF.

This clonotype was counted between two and nine times. The chain carries TRBV5-1 and TRBJ2-1, with D tentatively TRBD1 (5 bases). Germline loops: CDR1 SGHRS, CDR2 YFSETQ. Trimming removed 0 bases at V and 7 bases at J, with 11 bases between. There are 14 residues in the CDR3. The CDR3 spells CASSLGTQGNEQFF. The CDR3 DNA reads as TGCGCCAGCAGCTTGGGGACCCAGGGAAATGAGCAGTTCTTC.

The chain recombines TRBV5-1 with TRBJ2-3, with 9 bases lining up with TRBD2. The CDR3 runs 16 residues. Germline V gene sequence: CDR1 SGHRS, CDR2 YFSETQ. J gave up 7 bases and V 4 bases, and 13 bases lay outside the gene matches. The DNA for the CDR3 is TGCGCCAGCAGCGTCCCCCCGGGCGGGGGGGATAATACGCAGTATTTT. This gives the protein CASSVPPGGGDNTQYF.

This clonotype occurred a few times. This chain connects TRBV7-2 to TRBJ1-2; D not certain. This CDR3 is 16 amino acids long. Per germline, CDR1 SGHTA and CDR2 FQGNSA. Trimming shortened V by 1 base and J by 6 bases, and 18 bases separated the two germline ends. The CDR3 nucleotides read TGTGCCAGCAGCTTAGAGTCGGTATCGGTCATGGATGGCTACACCTTC. It yields the protein CASSLESVSVMDGYTF. The full variable domain, with the rest looked up from reference TRBV7-2 and TRBJ1-2, is GAGVSQSPSNKVTEKGKDVELRCDPISGHTALYWYRQSLGQGLEFLIYFQGNSAPDKSGLPSDRFSAERTGGSVSTLTIQRTQQEDSAVYLCASSLESVSVMDGYTFGSGTRLTVV.

The chain combines TRBV4-3 with TRBJ2-7; 7 bases agree with TRBD1. The ends lost 4 bases at V and 4 bases at J; junction bases unmatched: 16. The germline V gene has CDR1 LGHNA and CDR2 YSLEER. This CDR3 comprises 17 residues. The CDR3: CASSRQIAATGAYEQYF. The CDR3 DNA reads as TGCGCCAGCAGCCGGCAAATAGCAGCTACAGGGGCTTACGAGCAGTACTTC.

This clonotype was seen more than once but under ten times. This chain uses TRBV5-1 with TRBJ1-2, with D uncertain. Germline V lookup: CDR1 SGHRS, CDR2 YFSETQ. Trimming cost V 4 bases and J 5 bases, with 12 bases left between them. The CDR3 runs to 13 residues. CDR3 in amino acids: CASSEDGDYGYTF. As DNA, the CDR3 is TGCGCCAGCAGCGAGGACGGGGATTATGGCTACACCTTC.